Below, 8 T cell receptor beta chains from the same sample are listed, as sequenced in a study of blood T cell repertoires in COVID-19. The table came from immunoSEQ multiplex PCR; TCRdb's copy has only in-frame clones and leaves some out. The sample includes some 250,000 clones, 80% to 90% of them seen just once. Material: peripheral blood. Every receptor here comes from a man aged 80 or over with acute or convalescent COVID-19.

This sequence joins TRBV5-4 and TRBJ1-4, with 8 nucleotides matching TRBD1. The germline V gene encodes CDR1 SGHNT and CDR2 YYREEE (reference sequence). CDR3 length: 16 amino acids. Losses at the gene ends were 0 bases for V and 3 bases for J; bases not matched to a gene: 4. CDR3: CASSLGQGAANEKLFF. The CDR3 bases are TGTGCCAGCAGCTTGGGGCAGGGGGCTGCTAATGAAAAACTGTTTTTT. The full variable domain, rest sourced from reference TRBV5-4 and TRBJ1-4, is ETGVTQSPTHLIKTRGQQVTLRCSSQSGHNTVSWYQQALGQGPQFIFQYYREEENGRGNFPPRFSGLQFPNYSSELNVNALELDDSALYLCASSLGQGAANEKLFFGSGTQLSVL.

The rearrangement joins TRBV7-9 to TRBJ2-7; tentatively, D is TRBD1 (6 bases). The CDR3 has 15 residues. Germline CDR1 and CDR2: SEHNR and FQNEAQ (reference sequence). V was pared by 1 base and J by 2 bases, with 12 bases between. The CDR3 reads CASSLGFAGAYEQYF. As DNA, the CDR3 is TGTGCCAGCAGCTTAGGGTTCGCAGGGGCCTACGAGCAGTACTTC.

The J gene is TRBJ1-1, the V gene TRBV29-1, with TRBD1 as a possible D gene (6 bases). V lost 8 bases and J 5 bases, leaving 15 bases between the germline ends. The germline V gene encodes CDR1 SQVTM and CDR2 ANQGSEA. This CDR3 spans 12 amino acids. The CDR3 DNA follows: TGCAGCCCCTGGGGGGGGCTAACTGAAGCTTTCTTT. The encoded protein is CSPWGGLTEAFF.

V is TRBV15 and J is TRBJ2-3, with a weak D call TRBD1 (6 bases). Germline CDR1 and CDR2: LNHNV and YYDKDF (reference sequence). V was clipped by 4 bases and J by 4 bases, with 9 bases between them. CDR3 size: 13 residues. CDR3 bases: TGTGCCACCAGCATCAGGGGTCCAGATACGCAGTATTTT. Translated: CATSIRGPDTQYF.

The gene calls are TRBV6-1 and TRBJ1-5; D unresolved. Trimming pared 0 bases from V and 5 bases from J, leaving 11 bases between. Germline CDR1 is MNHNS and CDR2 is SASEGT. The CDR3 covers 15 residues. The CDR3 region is CASSEAIITDQPQHF. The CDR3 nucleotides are TGTGCCAGCAGTGAAGCCATCATCACGGATCAGCCCCAGCATTTT.

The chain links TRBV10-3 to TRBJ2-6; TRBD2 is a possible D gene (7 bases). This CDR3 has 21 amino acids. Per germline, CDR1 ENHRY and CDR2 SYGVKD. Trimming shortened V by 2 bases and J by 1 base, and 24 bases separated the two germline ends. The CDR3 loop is CAISERGGFTGRLSGANVLTF. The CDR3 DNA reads TGTGCCATCAGTGAGAGGGGGGGATTTACAGGCCGACTTTCTGGGGCCAACGTCCTGACTTTC.

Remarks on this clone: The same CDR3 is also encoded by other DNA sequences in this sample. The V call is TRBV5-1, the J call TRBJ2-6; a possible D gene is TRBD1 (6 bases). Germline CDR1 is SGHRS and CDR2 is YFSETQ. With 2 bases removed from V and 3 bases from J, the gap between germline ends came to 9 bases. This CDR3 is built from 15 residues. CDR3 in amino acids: CASSFGTSGANVLTF. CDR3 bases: TGCGCCAGCAGCTTCGGGACAAGTGGGGCCAACGTCCTGACTTTC.

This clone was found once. The CDR3 region is CASSLLGTQGDEQFF. The CDR3 DNA reads TGCGCCAGCAGCTTGCTGGGCACCCAGGGGGATGAGCAGTTCTTC. The chain joins TRBV5-1 to TRBJ2-1, with 7 nucleotides matching TRBD1. Germline V lookup: CDR1 SGHRS, CDR2 YFSETQ. The CDR3 is 15 amino acids. V shed 1 base and J 8 bases; nucleotides not matched to a gene: 9.